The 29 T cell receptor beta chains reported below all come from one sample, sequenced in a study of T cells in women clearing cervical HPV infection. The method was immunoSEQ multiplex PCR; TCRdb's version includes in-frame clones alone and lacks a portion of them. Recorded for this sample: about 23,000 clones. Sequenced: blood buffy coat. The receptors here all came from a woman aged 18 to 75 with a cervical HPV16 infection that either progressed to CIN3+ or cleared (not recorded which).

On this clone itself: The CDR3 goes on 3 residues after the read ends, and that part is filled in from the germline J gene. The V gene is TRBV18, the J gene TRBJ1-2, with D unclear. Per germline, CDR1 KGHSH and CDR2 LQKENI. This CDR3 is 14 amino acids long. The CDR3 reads CASSLGLAGDTYTF. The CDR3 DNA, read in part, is TGTGCCAGCTCCCTCGGACTAGCGGGAGATACC.

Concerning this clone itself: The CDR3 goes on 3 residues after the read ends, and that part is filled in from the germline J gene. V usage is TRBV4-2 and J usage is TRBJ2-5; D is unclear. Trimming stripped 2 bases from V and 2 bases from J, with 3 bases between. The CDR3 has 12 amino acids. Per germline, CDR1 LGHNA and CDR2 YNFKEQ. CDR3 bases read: TGTGCCAGCAGCCAATTACAAGAGACC. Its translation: CASSQLQET. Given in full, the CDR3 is CASSQLQETQYF.

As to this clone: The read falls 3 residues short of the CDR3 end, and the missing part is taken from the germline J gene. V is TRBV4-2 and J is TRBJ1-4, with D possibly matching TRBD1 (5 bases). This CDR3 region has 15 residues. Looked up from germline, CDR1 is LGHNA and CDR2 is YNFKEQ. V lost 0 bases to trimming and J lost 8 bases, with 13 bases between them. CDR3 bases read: TGTGCCAGCAGCCAAGATAGGGGAAATGGGGAAAAA. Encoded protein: CASSQDRGNGEK. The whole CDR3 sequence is CASSQDRGNGEKLFF.

The chain's CDR3 is CASSLEAETQYF. CDR3 DNA, as far as it was read: TGTGCCAGCAGCTTAGAGGCGGAGACG. This chain uses TRBV7-9 with TRBJ2-3; D ambiguous. The observed sequence ends 3 residues before the CDR3 terminus, with the missing tail filled in from the germline J gene. CDR3 size: 12 residues. Germline assignment: CDR1 SEHNR and CDR2 FQNEAQ (reference sequence).

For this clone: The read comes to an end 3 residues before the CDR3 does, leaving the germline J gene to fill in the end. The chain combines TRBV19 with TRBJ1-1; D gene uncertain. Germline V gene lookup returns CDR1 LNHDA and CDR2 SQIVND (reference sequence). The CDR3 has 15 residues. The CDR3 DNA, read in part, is TGTGCCAGTAGTATAGGGGGATCTAGCACAGATACG. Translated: CASSIGGSSTDT. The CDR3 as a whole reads CASSIGGSSTDTAFF.

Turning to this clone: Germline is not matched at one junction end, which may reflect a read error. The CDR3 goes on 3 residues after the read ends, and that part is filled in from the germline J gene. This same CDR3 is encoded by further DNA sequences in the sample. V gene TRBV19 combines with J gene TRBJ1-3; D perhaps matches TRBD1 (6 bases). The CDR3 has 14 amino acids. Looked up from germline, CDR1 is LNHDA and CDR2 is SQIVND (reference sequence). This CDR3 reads CASSPGVSGNTIYF. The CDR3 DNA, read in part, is TGTGCCAGTAGTCCAGGGGTTTCTGGAAACACG.

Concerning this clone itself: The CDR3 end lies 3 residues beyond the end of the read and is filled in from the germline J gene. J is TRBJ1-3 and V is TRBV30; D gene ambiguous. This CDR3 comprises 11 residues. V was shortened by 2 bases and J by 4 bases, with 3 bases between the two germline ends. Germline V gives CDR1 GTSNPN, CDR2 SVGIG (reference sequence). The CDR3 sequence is CAWSLGNTIYF. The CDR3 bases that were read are TGTGCCTGGAGTTTAGGAAACACC. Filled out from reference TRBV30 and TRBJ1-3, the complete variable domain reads SQTIHQWPATLVQPVGSPLSLECTVEGTSNPNLYWYRQAAGRGLQLLFYSVGIGQISSEVPQNLSASRPQDRQFILSSKKLLLSDSGFYLCAWSLGNTIYFGEGSWLTVV.

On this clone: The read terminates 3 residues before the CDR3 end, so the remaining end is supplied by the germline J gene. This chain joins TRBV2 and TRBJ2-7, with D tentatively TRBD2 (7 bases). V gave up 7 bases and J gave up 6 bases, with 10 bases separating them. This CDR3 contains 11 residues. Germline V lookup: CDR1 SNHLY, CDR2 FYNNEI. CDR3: CASKGGGEQYF. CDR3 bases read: TGTGCCAGCAAGGGGGGGGGCGAG.

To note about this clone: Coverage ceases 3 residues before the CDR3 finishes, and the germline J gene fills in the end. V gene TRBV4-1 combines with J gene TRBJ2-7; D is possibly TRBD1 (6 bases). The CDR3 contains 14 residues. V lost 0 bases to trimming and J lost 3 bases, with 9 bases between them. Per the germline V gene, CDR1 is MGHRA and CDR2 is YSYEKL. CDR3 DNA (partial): TGCGCCAGCAGCCAAGATCCAGGGGACTACGAG. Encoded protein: CASSQDPGDYE. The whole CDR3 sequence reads CASSQDPGDYEQYF.

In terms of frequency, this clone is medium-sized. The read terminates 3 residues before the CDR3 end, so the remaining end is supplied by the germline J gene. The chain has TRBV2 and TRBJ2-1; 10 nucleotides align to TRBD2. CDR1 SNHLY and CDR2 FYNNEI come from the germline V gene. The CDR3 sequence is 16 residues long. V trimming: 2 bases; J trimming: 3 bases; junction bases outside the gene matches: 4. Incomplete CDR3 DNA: TGTGCCAGCAGTGAATCTAGCGGGGGCTTCTACAATGAG. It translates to CASSESSGGFYNE. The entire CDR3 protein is CASSESSGGFYNEQFF.

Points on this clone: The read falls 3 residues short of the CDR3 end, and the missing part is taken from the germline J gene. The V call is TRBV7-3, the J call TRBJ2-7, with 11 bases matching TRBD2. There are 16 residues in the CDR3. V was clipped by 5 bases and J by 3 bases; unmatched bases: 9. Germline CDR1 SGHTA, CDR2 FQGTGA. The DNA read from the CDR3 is TGTGCCAGCAGCCGACACGGACTAGCGGGCCGCTACGAG. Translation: CASSRHGLAGRYE. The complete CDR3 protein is CASSRHGLAGRYEQYF.

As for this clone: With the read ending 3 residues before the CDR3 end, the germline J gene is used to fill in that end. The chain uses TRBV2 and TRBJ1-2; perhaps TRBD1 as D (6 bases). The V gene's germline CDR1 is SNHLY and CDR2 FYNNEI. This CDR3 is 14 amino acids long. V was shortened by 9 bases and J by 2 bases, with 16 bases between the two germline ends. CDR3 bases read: TGTGCCAGGGCTACTGACACAGGGAACTATGGC. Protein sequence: CARATDTGNYG. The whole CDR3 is CARATDTGNYGYTF.

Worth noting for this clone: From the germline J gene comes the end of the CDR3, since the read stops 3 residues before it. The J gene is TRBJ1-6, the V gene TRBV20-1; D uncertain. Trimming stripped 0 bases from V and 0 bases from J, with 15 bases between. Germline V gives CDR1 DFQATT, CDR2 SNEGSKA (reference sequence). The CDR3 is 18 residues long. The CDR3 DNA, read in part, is TGCAGTGCTAGAGACCACGCGGGAGAAAGCTCCTATAATTCACCC. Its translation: CSARDHAGESSYNSP. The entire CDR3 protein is CSARDHAGESSYNSPLHF.

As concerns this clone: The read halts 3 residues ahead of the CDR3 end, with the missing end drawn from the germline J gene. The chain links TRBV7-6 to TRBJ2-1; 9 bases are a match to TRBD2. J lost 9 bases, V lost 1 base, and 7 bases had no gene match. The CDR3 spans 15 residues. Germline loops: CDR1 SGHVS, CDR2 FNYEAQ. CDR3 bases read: TGTGCCAGCAGCTTAGAGGAGCGGGAGGTACCTGAG. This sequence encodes CASSLEEREVPE. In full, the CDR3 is CASSLEEREVPEQFF.

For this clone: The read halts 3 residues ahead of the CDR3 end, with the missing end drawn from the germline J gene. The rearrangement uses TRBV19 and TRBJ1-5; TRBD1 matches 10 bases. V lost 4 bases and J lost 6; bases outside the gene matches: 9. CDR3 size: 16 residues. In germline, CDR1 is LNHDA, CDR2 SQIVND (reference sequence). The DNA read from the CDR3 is TGTGCCAGTAGTACGTGGGGGACAGGGGATGGTCAGCCC. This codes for CASSTWGTGDGQP. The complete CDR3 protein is CASSTWGTGDGQPQHF.

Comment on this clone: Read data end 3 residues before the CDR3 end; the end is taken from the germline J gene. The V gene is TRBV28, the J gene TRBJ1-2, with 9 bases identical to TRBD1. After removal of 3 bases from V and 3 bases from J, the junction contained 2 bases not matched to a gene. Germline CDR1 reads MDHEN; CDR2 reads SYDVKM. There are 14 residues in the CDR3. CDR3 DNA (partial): TGTGCCAGCAGTTTCGGACAGGGGTACTATGGC. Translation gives CASSFGQGYYG. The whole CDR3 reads CASSFGQGYYGYTF.

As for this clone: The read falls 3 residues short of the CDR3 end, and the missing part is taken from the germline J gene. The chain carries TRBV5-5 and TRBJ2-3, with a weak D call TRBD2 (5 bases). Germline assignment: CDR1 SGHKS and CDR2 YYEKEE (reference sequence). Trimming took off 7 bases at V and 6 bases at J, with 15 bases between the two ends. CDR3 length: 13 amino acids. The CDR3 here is CASRHPPGDTQYF. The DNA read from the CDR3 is TGTGCCAGCCGCCACCCACCGGGGGATACG.

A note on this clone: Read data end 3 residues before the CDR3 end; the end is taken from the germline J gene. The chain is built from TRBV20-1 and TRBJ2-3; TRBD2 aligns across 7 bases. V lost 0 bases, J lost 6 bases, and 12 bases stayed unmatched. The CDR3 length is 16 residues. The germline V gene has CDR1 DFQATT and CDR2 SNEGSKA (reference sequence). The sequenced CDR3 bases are TGCAGTGCTAGAGACCGAACCGGACTAGATCCCGATACG. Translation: CSARDRTGLDPDT. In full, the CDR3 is CSARDRTGLDPDTQYF.

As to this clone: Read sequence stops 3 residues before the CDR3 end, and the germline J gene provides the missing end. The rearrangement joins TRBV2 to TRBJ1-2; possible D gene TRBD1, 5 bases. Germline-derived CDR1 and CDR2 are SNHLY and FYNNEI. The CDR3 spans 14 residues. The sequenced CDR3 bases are TGTGCCAGCAGTGCTACCAGCAGGGCCCACGAC. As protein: CASSATSRAHD. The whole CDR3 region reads CASSATSRAHDYTF.

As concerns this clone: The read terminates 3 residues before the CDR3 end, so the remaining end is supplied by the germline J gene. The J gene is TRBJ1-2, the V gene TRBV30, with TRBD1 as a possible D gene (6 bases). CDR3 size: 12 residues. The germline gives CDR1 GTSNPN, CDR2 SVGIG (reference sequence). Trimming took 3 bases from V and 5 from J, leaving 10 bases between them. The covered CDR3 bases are TGTGCCTGGAGCTTACAGGGTTATGGC. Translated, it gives CAWSLQGYG. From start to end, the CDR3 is CAWSLQGYGYTF.

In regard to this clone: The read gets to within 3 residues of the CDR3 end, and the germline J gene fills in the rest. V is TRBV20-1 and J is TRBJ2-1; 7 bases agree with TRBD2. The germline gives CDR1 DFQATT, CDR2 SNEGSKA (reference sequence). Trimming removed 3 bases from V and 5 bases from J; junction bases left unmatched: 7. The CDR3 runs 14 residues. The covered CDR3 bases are TGCAGTGCTAGTGCGGGAGAGAGGCACAATGAG. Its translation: CSASAGERHNE. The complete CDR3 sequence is CSASAGERHNEQFF.

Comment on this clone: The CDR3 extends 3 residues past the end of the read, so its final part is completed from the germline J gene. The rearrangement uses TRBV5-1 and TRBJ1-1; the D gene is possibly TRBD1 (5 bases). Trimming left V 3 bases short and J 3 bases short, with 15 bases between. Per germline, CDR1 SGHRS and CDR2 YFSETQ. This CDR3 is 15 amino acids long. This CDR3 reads CASSSGHGGDTEAFF. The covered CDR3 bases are TGCGCCAGCAGCTCTGGACATGGTGGAGACACTGAA.

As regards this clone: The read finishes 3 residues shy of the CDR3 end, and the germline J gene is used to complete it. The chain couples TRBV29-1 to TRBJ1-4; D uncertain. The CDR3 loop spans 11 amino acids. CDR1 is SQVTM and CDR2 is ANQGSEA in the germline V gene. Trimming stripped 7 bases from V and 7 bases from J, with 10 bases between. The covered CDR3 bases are TGCAGCGGAGACAATGGTGAAAAA. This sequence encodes CSGDNGEK. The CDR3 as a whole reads CSGDNGEKLFF.

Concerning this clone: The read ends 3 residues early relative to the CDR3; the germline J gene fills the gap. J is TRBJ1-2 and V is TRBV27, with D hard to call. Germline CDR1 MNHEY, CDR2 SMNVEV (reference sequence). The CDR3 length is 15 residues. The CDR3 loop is CASSLSNLPGDTYTF. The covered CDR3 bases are TGTGCCAGCAGTTTATCGAACCTACCCGGGGATACC.

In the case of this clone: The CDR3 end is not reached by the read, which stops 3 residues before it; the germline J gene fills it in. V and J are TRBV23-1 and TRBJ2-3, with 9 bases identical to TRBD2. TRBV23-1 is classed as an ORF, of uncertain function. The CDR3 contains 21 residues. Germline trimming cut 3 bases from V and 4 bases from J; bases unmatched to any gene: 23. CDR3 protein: CASSQAASVAGARPYADTQYF. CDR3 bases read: TGCGCCAGCAGTCAGGCCGCTTCGGTAGCGGGGGCCCGACCGTATGCAGATACG.

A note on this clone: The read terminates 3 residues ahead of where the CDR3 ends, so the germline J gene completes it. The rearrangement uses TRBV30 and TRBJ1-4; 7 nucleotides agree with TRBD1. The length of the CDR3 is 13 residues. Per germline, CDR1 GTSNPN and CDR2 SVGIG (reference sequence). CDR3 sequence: CAWQGVLNSPLFF. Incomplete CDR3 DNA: TGTGCCTGGCAGGGGGTACTCAATTCACCA.

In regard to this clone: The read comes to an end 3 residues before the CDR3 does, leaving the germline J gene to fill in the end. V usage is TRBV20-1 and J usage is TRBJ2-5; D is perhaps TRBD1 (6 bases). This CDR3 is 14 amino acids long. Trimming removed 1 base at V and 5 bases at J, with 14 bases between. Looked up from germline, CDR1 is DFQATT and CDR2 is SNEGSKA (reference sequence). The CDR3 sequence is CSARVQGQGETQYF. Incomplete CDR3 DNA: TGCAGTGCTAGAGTTCAGGGGCAGGGGGAGACC.

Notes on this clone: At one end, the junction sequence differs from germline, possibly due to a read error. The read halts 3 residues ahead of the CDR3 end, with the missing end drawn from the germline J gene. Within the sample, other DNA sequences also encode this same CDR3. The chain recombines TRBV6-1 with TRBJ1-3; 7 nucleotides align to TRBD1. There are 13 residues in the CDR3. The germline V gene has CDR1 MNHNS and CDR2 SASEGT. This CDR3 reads CASSERQGNTIYF. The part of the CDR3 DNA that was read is TGTGCCAGCAGTGAAAGACAGGGAAACACT.

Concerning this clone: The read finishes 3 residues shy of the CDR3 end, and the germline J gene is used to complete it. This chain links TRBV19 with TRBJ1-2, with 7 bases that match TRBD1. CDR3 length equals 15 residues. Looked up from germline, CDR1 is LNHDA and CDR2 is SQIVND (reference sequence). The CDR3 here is CASSIEDRAYYDYTF. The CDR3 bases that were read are TGTGCCAGTAGTATTGAAGACAGGGCATACTACGAC.